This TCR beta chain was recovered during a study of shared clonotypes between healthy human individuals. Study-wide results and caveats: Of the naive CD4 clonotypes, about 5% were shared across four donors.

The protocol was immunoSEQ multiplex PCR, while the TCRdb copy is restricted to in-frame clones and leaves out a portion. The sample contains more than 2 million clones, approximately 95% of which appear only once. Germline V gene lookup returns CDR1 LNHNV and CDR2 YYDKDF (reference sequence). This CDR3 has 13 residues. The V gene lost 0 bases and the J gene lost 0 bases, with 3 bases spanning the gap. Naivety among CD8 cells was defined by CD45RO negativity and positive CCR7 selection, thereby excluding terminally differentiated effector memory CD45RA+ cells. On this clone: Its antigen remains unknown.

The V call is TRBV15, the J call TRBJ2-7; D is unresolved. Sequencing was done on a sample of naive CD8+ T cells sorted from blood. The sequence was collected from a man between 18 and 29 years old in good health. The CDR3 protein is CATSRDISYEQYF. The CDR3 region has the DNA TGTGCCACCAGCAGAGATATCTCCTACGAGCAGTACTTC.